This is a list of T cell receptor beta chains from one sample in a study of PD-1 blockade in classical Hodgkin lymphoma. Produced via immunoSEQ multiplex PCR; TCRdb's table is partial and in-frame only. Of 8,000 to 10,000 clones in the sample, approximately 72% are singletons; the top ten hold 4.6%. The input for sequencing was CD4+ T cells from blood, taken before the fourth cycle of nivolumab. The receptors come from a human donor with classical Hodgkin lymphoma. CDR3s include the opening cysteine and the closing phenylalanine or tryptophan. Fields, in order: J gene, clone size, D gene, V gene, CDR3 DNA, CDR3 protein. D genes are given only for firm matches. Only part of the rows carry a size: once, few, many, or a class if the clone is expanded.

>TRBJ2-3|-|TRBD2|TRBV5-1
TGCGCCAGCAGCTTGGCCATGACTAGCGGGGGGGCGGATACGCAGTATTTT
CASSLAMTSGGADTQYF
>TRBJ2-3|-|TRBD1|TRBV5-4
TGTGCCAGCAGCTCCCCTGACAGGGCAGGCACAGATACGCAGTATTTT
CASSSPDRAGTDTQYF
>TRBJ1-6|-|TRBD1|TRBV5-1
TGCGCCAGCAGCCCCGCCGGGACAGTCAGTACAACCCTCCACTTT
CASSPAGTVSTTLHF
>TRBJ2-1|-|TRBD1|TRBV11-2
TGTGCCAGCAGCTTAGAGGACAGGGGGGCCCATGAGCAGTTCTTC
CASSLEDRGAHEQFF
>TRBJ1-4|-|TRBD1|TRBV5-4
TGTGCCAGCAGCGCCAACAGGGGGTTAGATGAAAAACTGTTTTTT
CASSANRGLDEKLFF
>TRBJ2-2|-|TRBD1|TRBV27
TGTGCCAGCAGTATCTACACAGGGGAATCCGGGGAGCTGTTTTTT
CASSIYTGESGELFF
>TRBJ2-7|-|TRBD1|TRBV9
TGTGCCAGCAGCCGGGACAGGGGGACCTACGAGCAGTACTTC
CASSRDRGTYEQYF
>TRBJ2-2|-|-|TRBV4-1
TGCGCCAGCAGCCAATCCGGGACTCTGTCAACCGGGGAGCTGTTTTTT
CASSQSGTLSTGELFF
>TRBJ2-5|-|-|TRBV7-9
TGTGCCAGCAGCTCAGGCACAGGGAGAGAGACCCAGTACTTC
CASSSGTGRETQYF
>TRBJ2-7|-|TRBD2|TRBV5-4
TGTGCCAGCAGCTTGCGGACGGGGGGTGGAGACGAGCAGTACTTC
CASSLRTGGGDEQYF
>TRBJ1-6|-|TRBD1|TRBV18
TGTGCCAGCTCACTGGCCCGACAGGGTGGAAATTCACCCCTCCACTTT
CASSLARQGGNSPLHF
>TRBJ2-3|-|-|TRBV11-3
TGTGCCAGCAGCGCTACGAGGTCCGCAGATACGCAGTATTTT
CASSATRSADTQYF
>TRBJ1-5|few|TRBD1|TRBV10-3
TGTGCCATCAGTGGACAGGGTGATAGTCCCCAGCATTTT
CAISGQGDSPQHF
>TRBJ2-7|-|-|TRBV5-1
TGCGCCAGCAGCCGGGATCTGTCCTACGAGCAGTACTTC
CASSRDLSYEQYF
>TRBJ1-1|-|-|TRBV10-3
TGTGCCACAGGGCAGGCCACTGAAGCTTTCTTT
CATGQATEAFF
>TRBJ1-4|-|-|TRBV6-4
TGTGCTATCACCGGAGAGGGTGCAGTAAGAACTAATGAAAAACTGTTTTTT
CAITGEGAVRTNEKLFF
>TRBJ2-1|-|-|TRBV7-2
TGTGCCAGCAGCTTAGGGGTCAGCTCCTACAATGAGCAGTTCTTC
CASSLGVSSYNEQFF
>TRBJ2-7|-|TRBD1|TRBV7-2
TGTGCCAGCACCCCACCCGGGACAGGGGTCTACGAGCAGTACTTC
CASTPPGTGVYEQYF
>TRBJ1-5|few|-|TRBV7-9
TGTGCCAGCAGCTTAGAGGTGACTCAGCCCCAGCATTTT
CASSLEVTQPQHF
>TRBJ1-6|-|-|TRBV5-1
TGCGCCAGCAGCATCGGACAGCCGGATTCACCCCTCCACTTT
CASSIGQPDSPLHF
>TRBJ1-1|-|-|TRBV20-1
TGCAGTGCTCGACAGTGGGATGAAGCTTTCTTT
CSARQWDEAFF
>TRBJ2-5|few|TRBD2|TRBV7-2
TGTGCCAGCAGCTTAGCGCCTAGCGGGGGGCGGGCCCAAGAGACCCAGTACTTC
CASSLAPSGGRAQETQYF
>TRBJ2-2|-|TRBD1|TRBV28
TGTGCCAGCAGTTTGGGACAGGGCACCGGGGAGCTGTTTTTT
CASSLGQGTGELFF
>TRBJ1-3|once|-|TRBV5-1
TGCGCCAGCAGCTTGGCGGATTCTGGAAACACCATATATTTT
CASSLADSGNTIYF
>TRBJ1-5|-|TRBD1|TRBV5-1
TGCGCCAGCAGCCTGGACGGACAGGGAGGGCAGCCCCAGCATTTT
CASSLDGQGGQPQHF
>TRBJ1-6|once|TRBD1|TRBV6-5
TGTGCCAGCAGTTACGGGACAGGGGGTTCACCCCTCCACTTT
CASSYGTGGSPLHF
>TRBJ1-2|-|-|TRBV27
TGTGCCAGCAGTTTATATCCGTCGACAGCATCTTTCTATGGCTACACCTTC
CASSLYPSTASFYGYTF
>TRBJ1-6|few|-|TRBV5-4
TGTGCCAGCAGCTCCCCCAGGACGAATTCACCCCTCCACTTT
CASSSPRTNSPLHF
>TRBJ2-1|-|-|TRBV5-1
TGCGCCAGCAGCTTGGGGGTCGGAAACAATGAGCAGTTCTTC
CASSLGVGNNEQFF
>TRBJ2-2|-|-|TRBV27
TGTGCCAGCAGTCGTGCTACGAGGGGGTCCGGGGAGCTGTTTTTT
CASSRATRGSGELFF
>TRBJ2-7|-|TRBD2|TRBV7-2
TGTGCCAGCACCTCAATAGCTAGCGGGGGCGAGCAGTACTTC
CASTSIASGGEQYF
>TRBJ2-5|-|-|TRBV11-3
TGTGCCAGCAGCTTCGGGGCTTGGGGGACCCAGTACTTC
CASSFGAWGTQYF
>TRBJ1-1|-|-|TRBV4-2
TGTGCCAGCAGCCGTGAGCCCGGACAAGCGGAGGGAGCTTTCTTT
CASSREPGQAEGAFF
>TRBJ2-3|-|TRBD2|TRBV4-3
TGCGCCAGCAGCCTACTAGCGGGGGGCGGTCCCCCCACAGATACGCAGTATTTT
CASSLLAGGGPPTDTQYF
>TRBJ1-6|few|TRBD1|TRBV2
TGTGCCAGCGAGGGACAGGGCGGAGGGCCCCTCCACTTT
CASEGQGGGPLHF
>TRBJ2-5|-|-|TRBV7-8
TGTGCCAGCAGCTCAGAGCGGGCCTTATATAAAGAGACCCAGTACTTC
CASSSERALYKETQYF
>TRBJ1-2|few|-|TRBV5-6
TGTGCCAGCAGCTGGGAACCAGGGGATGGCTACACCTTC
CASSWEPGDGYTF
>TRBJ2-2|-|-|TRBV14
TGTGCCAGCAGCCAAGGTCCACCGAACACCGGGGAGCTGTTTTTT
CASSQGPPNTGELFF
>TRBJ2-3|-|TRBD1|TRBV2
TGTGCCAGCAGTGCAGACAGGGCCGCAGATACGCAGTATTTT
CASSADRAADTQYF
>TRBJ2-1|-|TRBD2|TRBV7-2
TGTGCCAGCAGCTCCTACCGCGGGGGACGCTCCTACAATGAGCAGTTCTTC
CASSSYRGGRSYNEQFF
>TRBJ2-1|-|-|TRBV2
TGTGCCAGCACCCCGGAAGGGCGGGCTACCAGAAATGAGCAGTTCTTC
CASTPEGRATRNEQFF
>TRBJ1-5|-|TRBD1|TRBV30
TGTGCCTGGAGTATATCATCGGACAGGGGAGTGCCCCAGCATTTT
CAWSISSDRGVPQHF
>TRBJ2-2|-|-|TRBV5-1
TGCGCCAGCAGCTTGGAGGGCCGGACCGGGGAGCTGTTTTTT
CASSLEGRTGELFF
>TRBJ1-2|-|-|TRBV7-2
TGTGCCAGCAGCCCGAAAGGGCTCTCAAACTATGGCTACACCTTC
CASSPKGLSNYGYTF
>TRBJ1-5|-|-|TRBV9
TGTGCCAGCAGCGTAGAAGGAAATAGCAATCAGCCCCAGCATTTT
CASSVEGNSNQPQHF
>TRBJ2-3|once|TRBD1|TRBV5-1
TGCGCCAGCAGCGCAAACTCCGGGACAGGGACAGATACGCAGTATTTT
CASSANSGTGTDTQYF
>TRBJ1-1|-|-|TRBV18
TGTGCCAGCTCACCTCCGGGCAACACTGAAGCTTTCTTT
CASSPPGNTEAFF
>TRBJ1-2|-|-|TRBV20-1
TGCAGTGCCCTAGGAGGGTCTAGCTACACCTTC
CSALGGSSYTF
>TRBJ1-1|-|-|TRBV20-1
TGCAGTGTATCGGGGAGGACTGAAGCTTTCTTT
CSVSGRTEAFF
>TRBJ2-4|few|-|TRBV29-1
TGCAGCGTGAGAGGGATGATCAACATTCAGTACTTC
CSVRGMINIQYF
>TRBJ2-3|-|-|TRBV6-5
TGTGCCAGCAGTTCAGGGGGACTGCCAACCCTTTTT
CASSSGGLPTLF
>TRBJ2-5|-|TRBD1|TRBV29-1
TGCAGCGTCATCAATACAGGGGGCGCGGAGACCCAGTACTTC
CSVINTGGAETQYF
>TRBJ2-2|-|TRBD1|TRBV28
TGTGCCAGCCAACAGTCCGGGACAGGGGACACCGGGGAGCTGTTTTTT
CASQQSGTGDTGELFF
>TRBJ1-5|-|-|TRBV5-5
TGTGCCAGCAGCTTGGGGCCCTCGGTCGATCAGCCCCAGCATTTT
CASSLGPSVDQPQHF
>TRBJ2-1|-|-|TRBV19
TGTGCCAGTAGTATGAGGGGGGGTGCGTACAATGAGCAGTTCTTC
CASSMRGGAYNEQFF
>TRBJ2-2|-|TRBD2|TRBV7-8
TGTGCCAGCAGCTCACTAGCGGGGGGGAACACCGGGGAGCTGTTTTTT
CASSSLAGGNTGELFF